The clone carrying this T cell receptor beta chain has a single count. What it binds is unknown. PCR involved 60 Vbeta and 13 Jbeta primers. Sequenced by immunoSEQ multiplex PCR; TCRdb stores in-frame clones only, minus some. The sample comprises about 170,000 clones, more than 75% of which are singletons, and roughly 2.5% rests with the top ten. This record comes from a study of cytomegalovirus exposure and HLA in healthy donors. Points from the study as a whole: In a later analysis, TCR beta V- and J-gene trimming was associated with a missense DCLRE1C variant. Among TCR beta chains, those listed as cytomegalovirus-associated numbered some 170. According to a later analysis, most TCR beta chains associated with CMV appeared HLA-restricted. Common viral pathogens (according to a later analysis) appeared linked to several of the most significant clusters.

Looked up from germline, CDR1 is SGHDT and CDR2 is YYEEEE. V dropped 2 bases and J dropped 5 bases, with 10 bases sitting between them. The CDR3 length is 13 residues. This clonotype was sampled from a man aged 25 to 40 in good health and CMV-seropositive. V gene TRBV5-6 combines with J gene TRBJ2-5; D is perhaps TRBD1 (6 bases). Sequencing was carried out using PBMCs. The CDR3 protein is CASSLGGEETQYF. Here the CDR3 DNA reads TGTGCCAGCAGCTTAGGGGGAGAGGAGACCCAGTACTTC.